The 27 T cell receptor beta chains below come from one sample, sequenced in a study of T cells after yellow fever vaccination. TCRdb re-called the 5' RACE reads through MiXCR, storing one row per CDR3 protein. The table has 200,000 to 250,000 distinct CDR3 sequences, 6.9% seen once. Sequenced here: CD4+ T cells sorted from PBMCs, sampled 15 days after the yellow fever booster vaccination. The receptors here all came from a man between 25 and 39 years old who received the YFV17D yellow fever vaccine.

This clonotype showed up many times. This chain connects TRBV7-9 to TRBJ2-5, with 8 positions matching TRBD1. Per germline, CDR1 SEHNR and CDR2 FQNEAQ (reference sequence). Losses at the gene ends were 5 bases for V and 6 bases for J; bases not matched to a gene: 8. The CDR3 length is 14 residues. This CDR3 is CASSPGQGRQTQYF. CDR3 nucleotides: TGTGCCAGCAGCCCAGGACAGGGAAGACAGACCCAGTACTTC.

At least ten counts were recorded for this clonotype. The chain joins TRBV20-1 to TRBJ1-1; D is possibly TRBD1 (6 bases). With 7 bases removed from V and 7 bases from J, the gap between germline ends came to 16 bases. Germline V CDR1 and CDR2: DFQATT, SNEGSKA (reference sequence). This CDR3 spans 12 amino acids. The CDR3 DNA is TGCAGTGTATCCCAGGGGCGCGATGAAGCTTTCTTT. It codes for CSVSQGRDEAFF.

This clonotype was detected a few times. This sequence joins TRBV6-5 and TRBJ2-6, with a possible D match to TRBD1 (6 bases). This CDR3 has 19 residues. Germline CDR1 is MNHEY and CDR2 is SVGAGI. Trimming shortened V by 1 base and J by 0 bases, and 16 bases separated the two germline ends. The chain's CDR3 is CASSYLTPGQNSGANVLTF. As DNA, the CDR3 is TGTGCCAGCAGTTACTTAACGCCGGGACAAAACTCTGGGGCCAACGTCCTGACTTTC.

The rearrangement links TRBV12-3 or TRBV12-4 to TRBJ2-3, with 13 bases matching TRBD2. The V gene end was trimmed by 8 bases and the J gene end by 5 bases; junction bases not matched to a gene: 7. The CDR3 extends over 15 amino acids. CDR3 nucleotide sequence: TGTGCCAGCCGAGGGACTAGCGGGATTGGAGATACGCAGTATTTT. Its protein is CASRGTSGIGDTQYF.

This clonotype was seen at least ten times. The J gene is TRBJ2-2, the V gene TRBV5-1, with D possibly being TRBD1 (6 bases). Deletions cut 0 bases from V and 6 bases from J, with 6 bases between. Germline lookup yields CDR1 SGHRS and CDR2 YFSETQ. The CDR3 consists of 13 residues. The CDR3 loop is CASSLGQAGELFF. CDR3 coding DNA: TGCGCCAGCAGCTTGGGACAGGCCGGGGAGCTGTTTTTT.

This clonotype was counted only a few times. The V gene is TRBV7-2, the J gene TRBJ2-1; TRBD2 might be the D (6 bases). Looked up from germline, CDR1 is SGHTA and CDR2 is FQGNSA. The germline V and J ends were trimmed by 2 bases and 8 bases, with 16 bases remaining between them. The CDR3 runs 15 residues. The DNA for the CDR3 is TGTGCCAGCAGCTTACTAGCGAGTCAGTTCGATGAGCAGTTCTTC. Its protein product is CASSLLASQFDEQFF.

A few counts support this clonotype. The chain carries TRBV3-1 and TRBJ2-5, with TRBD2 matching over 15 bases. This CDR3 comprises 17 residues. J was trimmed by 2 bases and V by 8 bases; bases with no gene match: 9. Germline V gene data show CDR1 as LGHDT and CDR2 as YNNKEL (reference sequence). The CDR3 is CASGRTSGRALQETQYF. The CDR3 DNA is TGTGCCAGCGGCAGGACTAGCGGGAGGGCCCTACAAGAGACCCAGTACTTC.

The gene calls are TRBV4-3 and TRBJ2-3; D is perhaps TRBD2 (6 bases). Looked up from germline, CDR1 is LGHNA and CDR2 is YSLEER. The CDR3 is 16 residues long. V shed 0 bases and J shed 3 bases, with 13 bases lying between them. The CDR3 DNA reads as TGCGCCAGCAGCCAAGATGTTACTAGCCCAACAGATACGCAGTATTTT. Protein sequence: CASSQDVTSPTDTQYF.

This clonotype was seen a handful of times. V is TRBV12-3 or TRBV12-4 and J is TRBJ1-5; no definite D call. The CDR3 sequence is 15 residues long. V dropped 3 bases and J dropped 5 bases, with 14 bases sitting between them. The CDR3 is CASSFRLWGDQPQHF. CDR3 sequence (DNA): TGTGCCAGCAGTTTCAGGTTGTGGGGTGATCAGCCCCAGCATTTT.

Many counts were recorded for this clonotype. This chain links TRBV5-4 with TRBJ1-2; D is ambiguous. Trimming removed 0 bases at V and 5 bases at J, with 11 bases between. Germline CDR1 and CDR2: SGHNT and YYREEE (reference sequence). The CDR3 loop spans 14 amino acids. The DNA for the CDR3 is TGTGCCAGCAGCTTGGGTCCAGGACCATATGGCTACACCTTC. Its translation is CASSLGPGPYGYTF.

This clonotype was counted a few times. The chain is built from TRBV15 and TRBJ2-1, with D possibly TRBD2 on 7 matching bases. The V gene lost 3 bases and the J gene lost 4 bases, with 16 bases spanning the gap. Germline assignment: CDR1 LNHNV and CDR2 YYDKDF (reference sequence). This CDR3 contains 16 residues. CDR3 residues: CATSRKGGDSYNEQFF. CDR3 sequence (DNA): TGTGCCACCAGCAGGAAAGGGGGGGACTCATACAATGAGCAGTTCTTC.

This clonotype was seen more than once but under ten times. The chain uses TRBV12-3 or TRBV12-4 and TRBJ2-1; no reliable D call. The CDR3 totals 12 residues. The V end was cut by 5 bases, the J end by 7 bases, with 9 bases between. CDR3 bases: TGTGCCAGCAGTAAGACCCGTAATGAGCAGTTCTTC. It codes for CASSKTRNEQFF.

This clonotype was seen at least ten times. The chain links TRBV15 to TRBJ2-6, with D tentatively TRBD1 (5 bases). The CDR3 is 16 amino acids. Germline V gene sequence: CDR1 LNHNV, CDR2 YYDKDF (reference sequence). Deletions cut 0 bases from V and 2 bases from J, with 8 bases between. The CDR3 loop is CATSREGRAGANVLTF. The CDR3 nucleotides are TGTGCCACCAGCAGAGAAGGCAGGGCTGGGGCCAACGTCCTGACTTTC.

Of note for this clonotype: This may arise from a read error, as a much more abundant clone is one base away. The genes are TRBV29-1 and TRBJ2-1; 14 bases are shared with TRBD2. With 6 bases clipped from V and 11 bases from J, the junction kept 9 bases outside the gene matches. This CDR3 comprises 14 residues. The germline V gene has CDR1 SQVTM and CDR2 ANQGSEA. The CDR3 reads CSVATSGRGDKQFF. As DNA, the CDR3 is TGCAGCGTAGCGACTAGCGGGAGGGGTGATAAGCAGTTCTTC.

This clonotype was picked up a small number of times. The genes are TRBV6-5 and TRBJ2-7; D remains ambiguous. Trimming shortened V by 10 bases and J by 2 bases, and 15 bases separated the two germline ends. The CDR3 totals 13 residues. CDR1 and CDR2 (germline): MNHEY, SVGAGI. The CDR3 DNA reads TGTGCCACTCCCTCGGACGGACCCTACGAGCAGTACTTC. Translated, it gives CATPSDGPYEQYF.

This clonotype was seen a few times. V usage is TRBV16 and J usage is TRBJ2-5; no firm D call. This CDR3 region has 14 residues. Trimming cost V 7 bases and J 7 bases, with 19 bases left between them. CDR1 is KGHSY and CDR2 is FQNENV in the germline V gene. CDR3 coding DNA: TGTGCCAGCACCCCCTCCTCGGGCCCGAGGACCCAGTACTTC. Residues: CASTPSSGPRTQYF.

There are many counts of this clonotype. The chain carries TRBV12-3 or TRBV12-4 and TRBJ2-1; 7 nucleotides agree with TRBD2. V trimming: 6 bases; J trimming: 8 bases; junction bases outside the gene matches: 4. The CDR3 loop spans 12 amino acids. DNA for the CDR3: TGTGCCAGCAGGAAACTAGCGCATGAGCAGTTCTTC. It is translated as CASRKLAHEQFF.

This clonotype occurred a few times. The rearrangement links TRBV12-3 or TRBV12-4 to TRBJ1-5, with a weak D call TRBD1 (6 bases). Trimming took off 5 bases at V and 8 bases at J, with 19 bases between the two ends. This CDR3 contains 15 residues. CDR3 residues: CASSRAGGAREPQHF. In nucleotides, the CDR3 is TGTGCCAGCAGTCGCGCGGGGGGGGCAAGGGAGCCCCAGCATTTT.

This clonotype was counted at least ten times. CDR3 residues: CASSVDPGSGTGELFF. The CDR3 coding sequence is TGTGCCAGCAGCGTAGATCCGGGGTCTGGCACCGGGGAGCTGTTTTTT. The chain employs TRBV9 and TRBJ2-2; possibly TRBD2 for D (5 bases). CDR3 length: 16 residues. CDR1 is SGDLS, CDR2 YYNGEE, per germline. Trimming removed 0 bases at V and 4 bases at J, with 13 bases between.

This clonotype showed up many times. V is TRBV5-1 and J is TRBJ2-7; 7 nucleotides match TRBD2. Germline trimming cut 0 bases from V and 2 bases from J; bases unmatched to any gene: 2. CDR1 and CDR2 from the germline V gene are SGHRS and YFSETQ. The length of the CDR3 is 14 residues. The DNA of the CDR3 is TGCGCCAGCAGCTTGGCCAGCGGGGCCTACGAGCAGTACTTC. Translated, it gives CASSLASGAYEQYF.

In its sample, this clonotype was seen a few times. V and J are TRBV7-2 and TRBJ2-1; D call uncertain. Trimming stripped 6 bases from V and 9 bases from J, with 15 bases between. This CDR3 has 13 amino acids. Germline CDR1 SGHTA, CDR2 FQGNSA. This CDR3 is CASSFGGNIEQFF. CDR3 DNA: TGTGCCAGCAGTTTCGGCGGCAATATTGAGCAGTTCTTC.

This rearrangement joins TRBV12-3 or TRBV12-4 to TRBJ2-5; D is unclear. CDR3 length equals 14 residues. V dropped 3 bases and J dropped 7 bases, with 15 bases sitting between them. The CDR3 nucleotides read TGTGCCAGCAGTTTTTTGGCTAATGGTGGGACCCAGTACTTC. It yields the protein CASSFLANGGTQYF.

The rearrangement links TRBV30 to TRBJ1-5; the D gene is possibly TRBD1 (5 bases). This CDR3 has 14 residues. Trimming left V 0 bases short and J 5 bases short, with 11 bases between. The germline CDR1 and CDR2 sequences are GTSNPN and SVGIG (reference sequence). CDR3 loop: CAWSVGTSDQPQHF. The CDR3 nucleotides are TGTGCCTGGAGTGTAGGGACTTCGGATCAGCCCCAGCATTTT.

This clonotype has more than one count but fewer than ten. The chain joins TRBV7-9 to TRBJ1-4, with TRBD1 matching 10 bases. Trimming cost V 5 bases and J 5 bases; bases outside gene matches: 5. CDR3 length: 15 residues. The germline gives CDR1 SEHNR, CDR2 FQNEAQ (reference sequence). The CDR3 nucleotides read TGTGCCAGCAGCGCCCAGGACAGGGGGAATGAAAAACTGTTTTTT. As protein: CASSAQDRGNEKLFF.

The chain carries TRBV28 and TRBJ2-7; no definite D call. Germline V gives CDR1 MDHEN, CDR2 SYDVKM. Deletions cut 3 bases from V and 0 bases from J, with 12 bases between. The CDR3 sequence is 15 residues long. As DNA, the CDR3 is TGTGCCAGCAGTTTCTCGGACGGTATCTCCTACGAGCAGTACTTC. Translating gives CASSFSDGISYEQYF.

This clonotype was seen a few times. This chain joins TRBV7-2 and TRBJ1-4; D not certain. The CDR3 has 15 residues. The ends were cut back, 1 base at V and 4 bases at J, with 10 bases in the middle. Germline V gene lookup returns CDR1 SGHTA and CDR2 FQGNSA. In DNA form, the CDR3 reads TGTGCCAGCAGCTTAGTTGCGGGCGGTAATGAAAAACTGTTTTTT. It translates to CASSLVAGGNEKLFF.

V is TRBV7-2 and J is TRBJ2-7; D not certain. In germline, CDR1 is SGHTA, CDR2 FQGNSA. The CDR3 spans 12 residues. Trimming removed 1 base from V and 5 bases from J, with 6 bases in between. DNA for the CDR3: TGTGCCAGCAGCTTAGAACATCACGAGCAGTACTTC. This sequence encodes CASSLEHHEQYF.